What follows are 24 T cell receptor delta chains derived from one specimen sequenced in a study of gamma-delta chains in newborns, infants, children. TCRdb applied CATT to the reads for clone calling. The sample includes 4,000 or so delta-chain clones, about 1.9% of them seen just once. The sequenced sample was blood. These receptors were taken from a child who was a newborn, infant or young child, either healthy, febrile or measles-vaccinated (not recorded which).

This clone is large by share. This sample includes further DNA sequences coding for the same CDR3. V gene TRDV2 combines with J gene TRDJ3; tentatively, D is TRDD3 (6 bases). The V end was cut by 3 bases, the J end by 0 bases, with 26 bases between. The CDR3 extends over 22 amino acids. From germline, CDR1 is GEAIGNYY and CDR2 EKD. The CDR3 sequence: CACDPVLGHPPGDSWDTRQMFF. CDR3 nucleotides: TGTGCCTGTGACCCCGTACTGGGACATCCCCCGGGGGACTCCTGGGACACCCGACAGATGTTTTTC.

As to this clone: Possible read error: a much larger clone is one base away. The chain links TRDV2 to TRDJ1; 8 bases are shared with TRDD3. V shed 3 bases and J 0 bases; nucleotides not matched to a gene: 2. The V gene's germline CDR1 is GEAIGNYY and CDR2 EKD. The CDR3 consists of 14 residues. The DNA for the CDR3 is TGTGCCTGTGACCCACTGGGGGACACCGATAAACTCATCTTT. Its translation is CACDPLGDTDKLIF.

In this sample, this clone turned up a few times. A much larger clone lies one base from this, so it may be a read error. V and J are TRDV2 and TRDJ3; 9 bases map to TRDD3. J lost 0 bases, V lost 3 bases, and 5 bases had no gene match. Germline V CDR1 and CDR2: GEAIGNYY, EKD. The CDR3 sequence is 18 residues long. The CDR3 bases are TGTGCCTGTGACGCCGTTGGGGGATACTCCTGGGACACCCGACAGATGTTTTTC. Its protein is CACDAVGGYSWDTRQMFF.

This clone was observed a few times. A single base separates this from a much larger clone, so it may be a read error. This specimen includes other DNA sequences encoding the same CDR3. This sequence joins TRDV1 and TRDJ2; D is uncertain. From germline, CDR1 is TSWWSYY and CDR2 QGS. The CDR3 spans 15 residues. The CDR3 nucleotides are TGTGCTCTTGGGGAATTCTGGACTTTGACGGCACAACTCTTCTTT. Encoded protein: CALGEFWTLTAQLFF.

This clone was recorded a few times. The rearrangement links TRDV2 to TRDJ3, with TRDD3 matching 8 bases. V lost 0 bases and J lost 2; bases outside the gene matches: 5. The length of the CDR3 is 18 residues. The germline V gene encodes CDR1 GEAIGNYY and CDR2 EKD. CDR3 sequence: CACDTAGGDTWDTRQMFF. CDR3 bases: TGTGCCTGTGACACCGCTGGGGGAGATACCTGGGACACCCGACAGATGTTTTTC.

The chain uses TRDV3 and TRDJ1; 9 bases agree with TRDD3. Losses at the gene ends were 0 bases for V and 0 bases for J; bases not matched to a gene: 8. From germline, CDR1 is TVYSNPD and CDR2 GDNSRS (reference sequence). The CDR3 has 16 amino acids. CDR3 bases: TGTGCCTTTAGACTGGGGGACACCCCATACACCGATAAACTCATCTTT. Its protein is CAFRLGDTPYTDKLIF.

This clone showed up just a few times. A much larger clone sits a single nucleotide away, making a read error possible. Other DNA sequences in this specimen translate into the identical CDR3. The rearrangement links TRDV2 to TRDJ1, with a weak D call TRDD2 (6 bases). V lost 4 bases and J 2 bases, leaving 10 bases between the germline ends. Germline V lookup: CDR1 GEAIGNYY, CDR2 EKD. The CDR3 spans 13 residues. CDR3: CACESYSTDKLIF. The DNA of the CDR3 is TGTGCCTGTGAATCCTACTCGACCGATAAACTCATCTTT.

A note on this clone: It is likely a read error: a sequence one base away is far more abundant. The sample carries other DNA sequences with the same CDR3. This chain joins TRDV2 and TRDJ1; 10 nucleotides line up with TRDD3. Looked up from germline, CDR1 is GEAIGNYY and CDR2 is EKD. Germline trimming cut 5 bases from V and 1 base from J; bases unmatched to any gene: 24. The length of the CDR3 is 21 residues. The CDR3 is CACAVLRREYWGIPSTDKLIF. The CDR3 DNA sequence: TGTGCCTGTGCCGTACTACGGAGGGAGTATTGGGGGATACCTAGCACCGATAAACTCATCTTT.

On this clone itself: Relative to the germline gene, one junction end is altered; a read error may explain this. The chain combines TRDV2 with TRDJ2, with a weak D call TRDD3 (5 bases). The CDR3 is 15 amino acids. Germline assignment: CDR1 GEAIGNYY and CDR2 EKD. The CDR3 region is CACDTLGELTAQPFF. For the CDR3, the DNA is TGTGCCTGTGACACCTTAGGGGAGCTGACAGCACAACCCTTCTTT.

This clone was detected only a few times. This clone may be a read error of a much larger clone one base away. The chain has TRDV1 and TRDJ1, with 8 bases identical to TRDD3. CDR3 length equals 20 residues. CDR1 TSWWSYY and CDR2 QGS come from the germline V gene. The CDR3 bases are TGTGCTCTTAGGGAACTCCACCTCCTACTATACTGGGGGTCCGGGGGTAAACTCATCTTT. Translating gives CALRELHLLLYWGSGGKLIF.

Concerning this clone itself: A far larger clone is off by one base, so a read error is likely. The genes are TRDV2 and TRDJ1; 7 bases align to TRDD3. This CDR3 is 15 amino acids long. Germline lookup yields CDR1 GEAIGNYY and CDR2 EKD. CDR3 region: CACDTLGGSGDKLTF. For the CDR3, the DNA is TGTGCCTGTGACACGCTGGGGGGCAGCGGAGATAAACTCACCTTT.

This clone has a handful of counts. The J gene is TRDJ3, the V gene TRDV2; possible D gene TRDD3, 6 bases. Germline CDR1 and CDR2: GEAIGNYY and EKD. The CDR3 runs to 18 residues. V was trimmed by 0 bases and J by 0 bases, leaving 11 bases between them. The DNA for the CDR3 is TGTGCCTGTGACACCGGGGATCTCAGCTCCTGGGACACCCGACAGATGTTTTTC. Its protein product is CACDTGDLSSWDTRQMFF.

This clone has a handful of counts. This chain links TRDV2 with TRDJ3, with 11 bases matching TRDD3. The CDR3 length is 19 residues. CDR1 GEAIGNYY and CDR2 EKD come from the germline V gene. V was pared by 2 bases and J by 0 bases, with 5 bases of the junction left unmatched. The CDR3 DNA follows: TGTGCCTGTGACAAGTACTGGGGGATAAGCTCCTGGGACACCCGACAGATGTTTTTC. This encodes CACDKYWGISSWDTRQMFF.

This clone turned up a few times. With a far larger clone one base away, a read error is the likely cause. V gene TRDV2 combines with J gene TRDJ1; unclear D gene. CDR1 and CDR2 (germline): GEAIGNYY, EKD. The CDR3 has 16 residues. The CDR3 loop is CASDTVSIRREDKLIF. The CDR3 DNA is TGTGCCAGTGACACCGTTTCTATCCGGCGGGAAGATAAACTCATCTTT.

The chain couples TRDV1 to TRDJ1, with 10 bases that match TRDD3. The CDR3 runs 17 residues. Trimming removed 5 bases from V and 0 bases from J; junction bases left unmatched: 9. CDR1 and CDR2 from the germline V gene are TSWWSYY and QGS. CDR3 coding DNA: TGTGCTCTTGGGACCTTTCCTACTGGGGGATACACCGATAAACTCATCTTT. Translating it yields CALGTFPTGGYTDKLIF.

In this sample, this clone turned up a few times. A far larger clone is off by one base, so a read error is likely. The chain carries TRDV2 and TRDJ2; TRDD3 agrees at 7 bases. This CDR3 is 14 amino acids long. Per the germline V gene, CDR1 is GEAIGNYY and CDR2 is EKD. The CDR3 spells CACDTWGTSAQPFF. The CDR3 coding sequence is TGTGCCTGTGACACCTGGGGGACTTCAGCACAACCCTTCTTT.

The rearrangement joins TRDV2 to TRDJ3; TRDD3 agrees at 7 bases. Per the germline V gene, CDR1 is GEAIGNYY and CDR2 is EKD. CDR3 length equals 19 residues. The trim removed 2 bases at V and 0 bases at J, leaving 9 bases unmatched. DNA of the CDR3: TGTGCCTGTGACAGAGTTGGGGGAAAGAGCTCCTGGGACACCCGACAGATGTTTTTC. It translates to CACDRVGGKSSWDTRQMFF.

This clone appeared a few times. The V gene is TRDV2, the J gene TRDJ2, with D perhaps TRDD3 (6 bases). The V and J ends lost 5 bases and 2 bases respectively, with 11 bases between them. In germline, CDR1 is GEAIGNYY, CDR2 EKD. This CDR3 spans 14 amino acids. CDR3 nucleotides: TGTGCCTGTGCCCCTTGGGGGTTGACAGCACAACTCTTCTTT. Its translation: CACAPWGLTAQLFF.

This clone was seen a handful of times. Different DNA sequences within this sample yield the same CDR3. The V gene is TRDV2, the J gene TRDJ1, with 10 bases lining up with TRDD3. This CDR3 comprises 15 residues. Losses at the gene ends were 3 bases for V and 2 bases for J; bases not matched to a gene: 5. CDR1 and CDR2 from the germline V gene are GEAIGNYY and EKD. The CDR3 coding sequence is TGTGCCTGTGACCAGCTACTGGGGGATACCGATAAACTCATCTTT. Its protein is CACDQLLGDTDKLIF.

Sample share makes this clone medium-sized. The chain joins TRDV2 to TRDJ3, with 12 bases lining up with TRDD3. The CDR3 loop spans 18 amino acids. Germline CDR1 reads GEAIGNYY; CDR2 reads EKD. Germline trimming cut 3 bases from V and 1 base from J; bases unmatched to any gene: 3. CDR3 nucleotides: TGTGCCTGTGACGTACTGGGGGATACTTCCTGGGACACCCGACAGATGTTTTTC. Its protein product is CACDVLGDTSWDTRQMFF.

The V gene is TRDV1, the J gene TRDJ1; D might be TRDD3 (6 bases). Germline CDR1 reads TSWWSYY; CDR2 reads QGS. Trimming cost V 0 bases and J 3 bases, with 14 bases left between them. The length of the CDR3 is 16 residues. CDR3 loop: CALGELEKYWADKLIF. The CDR3 DNA is TGTGCTCTTGGGGAACTAGAAAAGTACTGGGCCGATAAACTCATCTTT.

In its sample, this clone was seen a few times. This could be a read error, since a much larger clone is one nucleotide away. Other DNA sequences from this sample encode an identical CDR3 as well. The rearrangement joins TRDV1 to TRDJ1; 8 bases agree with TRDD3. V gave up 0 bases and J gave up 7 bases; unmatched junction bases: 22. The CDR3 totals 20 residues. Germline V gives CDR1 TSWWSYY, CDR2 QGS. The CDR3 DNA sequence: TGTGCTCTTGGGGAACTCCACCTCCTATTATACTGGGGGTCCGGGGGTAAACTCATCTTT. This sequence encodes CALGELHLLLYWGSGGKLIF.

As for this clone: This may come from a read error, since a much larger clone is one base off. The V and J genes are TRDV3 and TRDJ1; D perhaps matches TRDD3 (5 bases). This CDR3 contains 14 residues. Germline CDR1 is TVYSNPD and CDR2 is GDNSRS (reference sequence). CDR3 in DNA: TGTGCCTTCCCCTCCGGGGAAAGCACCGATGAACTCATCTTT. Its translation is CAFPSGESTDELIF.

Regarding this clone: A far larger clone is one base from this, pointing to a likely read error. The chain joins TRDV2 to TRDJ3; 8 nucleotides align to TRDD3. CDR1 and CDR2 (germline): GEAIGNYY, EKD. Trimming took 3 bases from V and 0 from J; bases not matched to a gene: 6. CDR3 size: 18 residues. In DNA form, the CDR3 reads TGTGCCTGTGACGTACCGGGGGATAGCTCCTGGGACACCCGACAGATGTTTTTC. Protein sequence: CACDVPGDSSWDTRQMFF.